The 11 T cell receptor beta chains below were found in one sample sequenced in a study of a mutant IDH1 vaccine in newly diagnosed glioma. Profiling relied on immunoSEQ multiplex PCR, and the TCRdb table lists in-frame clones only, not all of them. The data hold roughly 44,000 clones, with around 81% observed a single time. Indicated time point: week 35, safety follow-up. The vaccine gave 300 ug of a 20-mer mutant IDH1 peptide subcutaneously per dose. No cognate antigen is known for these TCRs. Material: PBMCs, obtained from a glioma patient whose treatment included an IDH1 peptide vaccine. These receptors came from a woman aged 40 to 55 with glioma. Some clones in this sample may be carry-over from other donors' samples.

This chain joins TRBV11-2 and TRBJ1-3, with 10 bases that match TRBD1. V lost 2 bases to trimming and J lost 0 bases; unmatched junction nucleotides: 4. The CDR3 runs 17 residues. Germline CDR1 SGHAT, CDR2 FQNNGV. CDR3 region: CASSLMGQGSSGNTIYF. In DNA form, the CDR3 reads TGTGCCAGCAGCTTAATGGGACAGGGGAGCTCTGGAAACACCATATATTTT.

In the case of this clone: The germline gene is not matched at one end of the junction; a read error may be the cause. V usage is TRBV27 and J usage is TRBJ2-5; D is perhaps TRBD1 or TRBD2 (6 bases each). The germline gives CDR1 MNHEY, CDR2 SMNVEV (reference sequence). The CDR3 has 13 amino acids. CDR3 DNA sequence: TGTGCCAGCGGGGGGCCGCGCCAAGGGACCCAGTACTTC. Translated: CASGGPRQGTQYF.

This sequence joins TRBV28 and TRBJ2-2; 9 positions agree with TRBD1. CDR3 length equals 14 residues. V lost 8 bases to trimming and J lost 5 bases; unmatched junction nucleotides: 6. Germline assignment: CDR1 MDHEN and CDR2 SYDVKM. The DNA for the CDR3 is TGTGCCAGCCATGACAGGGGGTGGACCGGGGAGCTGTTTTTT. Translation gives CASHDRGWTGELFF. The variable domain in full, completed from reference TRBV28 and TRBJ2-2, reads DVKVTQSSRYLVKRTGEKVFLECVQDMDHENMFWYRQDPGLGLRLIYFSYDVKMKEKGDIPEGYSVSREKKERFSLILESASTNQTSMYLCASHDRGWTGELFFGEGSRLTVL.

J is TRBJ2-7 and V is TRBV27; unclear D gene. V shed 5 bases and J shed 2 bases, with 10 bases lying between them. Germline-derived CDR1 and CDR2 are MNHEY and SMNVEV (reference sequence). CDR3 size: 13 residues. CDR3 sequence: CASSLGVPYEQYF. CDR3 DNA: TGTGCCAGCAGTCTCGGAGTTCCCTACGAGCAGTACTTC.

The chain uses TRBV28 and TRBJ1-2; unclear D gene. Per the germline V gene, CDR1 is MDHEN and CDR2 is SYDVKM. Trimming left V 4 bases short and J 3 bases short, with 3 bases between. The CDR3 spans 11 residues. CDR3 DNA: TGTGCCAGCAGTTCATACTATGGCTACACCTTC. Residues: CASSSYYGYTF.

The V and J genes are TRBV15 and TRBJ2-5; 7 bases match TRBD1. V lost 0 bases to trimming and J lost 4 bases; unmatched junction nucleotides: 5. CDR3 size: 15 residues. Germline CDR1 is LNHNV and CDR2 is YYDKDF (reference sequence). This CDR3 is CATSRDPTGLETQYF. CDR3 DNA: TGTGCCACCAGCAGAGATCCGACAGGGTTAGAGACCCAGTACTTC.

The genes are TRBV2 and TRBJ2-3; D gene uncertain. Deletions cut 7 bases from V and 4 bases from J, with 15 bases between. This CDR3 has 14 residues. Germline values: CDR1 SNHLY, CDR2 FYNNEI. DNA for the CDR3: TGTGCCAGCAAAACCGGGCTACGGGCAGATACGCAGTATTTT. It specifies CASKTGLRADTQYF.

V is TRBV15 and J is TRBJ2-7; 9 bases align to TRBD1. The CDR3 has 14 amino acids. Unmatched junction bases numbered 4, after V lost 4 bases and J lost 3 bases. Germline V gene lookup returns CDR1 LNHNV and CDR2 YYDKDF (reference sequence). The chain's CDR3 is CATSTRDRDYEQYF. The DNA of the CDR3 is TGTGCCACCAGCACGAGGGACAGGGACTACGAGCAGTACTTC.

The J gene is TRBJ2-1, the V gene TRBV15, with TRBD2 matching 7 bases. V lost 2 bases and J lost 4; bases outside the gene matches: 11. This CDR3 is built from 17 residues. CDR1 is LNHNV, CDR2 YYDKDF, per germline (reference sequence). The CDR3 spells CATSRSSRASGYNEQFF. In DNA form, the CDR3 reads TGTGCCACCAGCAGATCCTCTCGGGCTAGCGGATACAATGAGCAGTTCTTC.

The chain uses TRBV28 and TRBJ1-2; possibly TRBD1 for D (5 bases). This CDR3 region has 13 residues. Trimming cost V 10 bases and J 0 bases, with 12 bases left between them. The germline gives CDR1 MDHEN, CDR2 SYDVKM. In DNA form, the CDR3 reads TGTGCCATCCAGGGAAGTTCTAACTATGGCTACACCTTC. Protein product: CAIQGSSNYGYTF.

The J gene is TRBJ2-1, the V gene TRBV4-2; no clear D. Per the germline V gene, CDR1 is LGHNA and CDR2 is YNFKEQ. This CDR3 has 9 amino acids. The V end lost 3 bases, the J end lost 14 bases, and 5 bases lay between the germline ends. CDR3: CASSHLKFF. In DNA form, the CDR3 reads TGTGCCAGCAGCCACCTAAAGTTCTTC.